This T cell receptor (beta chain) was found in a study of identical twins. Study conclusions and caveats: The study found excess low generation probability among twin-shared out-of-frame alpha sequences. Fewer insertions characterized abundant cord blood beta clonotypes, whereas memory repertoires showed none.

Concerning this clonotype itself: The antigen is undetermined.

The authors used template switching to add a universal primer site and gave cDNA unique molecular identifiers. One entry per CDR3 protein results from TCRdb running MiXCR on the 5' RACE reads. The data contain some 1,700,000 distinct CDR3 sequences, less than 35% of them singletons. Trimming removed 2 bases at V and 6 bases at J, with 11 bases between. Germline V gene sequence: CDR1 ENHRY, CDR2 SYGVKD. This CDR3 spans 15 amino acids. This TCR came from a newborn girl in good health. Sequencing was done on a sample of cord blood. The chain couples TRBV10-3 to TRBJ1-6; D is ambiguous. CDR3 nucleotide sequence: TGTGCCATCAGTGAGCGTGTAAAGGGTAATTCACCCCTCCACTTT. Its protein is CAISERVKGNSPLHF.